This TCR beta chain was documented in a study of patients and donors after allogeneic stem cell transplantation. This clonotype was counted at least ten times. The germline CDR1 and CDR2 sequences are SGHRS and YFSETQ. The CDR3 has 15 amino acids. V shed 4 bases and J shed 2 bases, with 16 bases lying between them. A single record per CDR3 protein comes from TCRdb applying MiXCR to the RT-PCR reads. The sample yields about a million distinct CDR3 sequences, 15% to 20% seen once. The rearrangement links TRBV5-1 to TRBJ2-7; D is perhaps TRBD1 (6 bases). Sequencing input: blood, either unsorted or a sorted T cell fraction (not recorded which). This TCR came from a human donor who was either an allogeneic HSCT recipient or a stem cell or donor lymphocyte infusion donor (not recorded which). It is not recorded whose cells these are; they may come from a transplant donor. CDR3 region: CASSLEGTPAYEQYF. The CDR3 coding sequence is TGCGCCAGCAGCCTGGAAGGGACACCAGCCTACGAGCAGTACTTC.